Presented here are 20 T cell receptor beta chains from one specimen sequenced in a study of blood T cell repertoires in COVID-19. Some clones are missing from TCRdb's copy, which holds only in-frame ones; the method was immunoSEQ multiplex PCR. The sample has 130,000 to 150,000 clones; about four fifths are singletons. Sequenced: peripheral blood. The receptor set was obtained from a human donor in a cohort sampled during active COVID-19.

V gene TRBV5-4 combines with J gene TRBJ1-1; TRBD1 matches at 8 bases. Germline assignment: CDR1 SGHNT and CDR2 YYREEE (reference sequence). The CDR3 is 15 amino acids. The V and J ends lost 0 bases and 7 bases, in that order; junction bases with no gene match: 8. DNA of the CDR3: TGTGCCAGCAGCTTGGGGGTGGGACAGGACCTTGAAGCTTTCTTT. It specifies CASSLGVGQDLEAFF. The variable domain in full, completed from reference TRBV5-4 and TRBJ1-1, reads ETGVTQSPTHLIKTRGQQVTLRCSSQSGHNTVSWYQQALGQGPQFIFQYYREEENGRGNFPPRFSGLQFPNYSSELNVNALELDDSALYLCASSLGVGQDLEAFFGQGTRLTVV.

The CDR3 loop reads CASSRRPGGTGELFF. CDR3 DNA sequence: TGTGCCAGCAGCAGAAGACCGGGGGGGACCGGGGAGCTGTTTTTT. The chain is built from TRBV9 and TRBJ2-2; 8 nucleotides align to TRBD2. Germline V gene sequence: CDR1 SGDLS, CDR2 YYNGEE. V lost 4 bases to trimming and J lost 5 bases; unmatched junction nucleotides: 7. The CDR3 runs to 15 residues.

The chain is built from TRBV5-1 and TRBJ1-6, with 8 bases fitting TRBD1. The CDR3 loop spans 15 amino acids. With 8 bases clipped from V and 5 bases from J, the junction kept 9 bases outside the gene matches. Germline V gene sequence: CDR1 SGHRS, CDR2 YFSETQ. CDR3 amino acids: CARMTKTGDNSPLHF. As DNA, the CDR3 is TGCGCCAGGATGACGAAGACAGGGGATAATTCACCCCTCCACTTT.

This sequence joins TRBV5-6 and TRBJ2-1, with 7 bases identical to TRBD2. The germline gives CDR1 SGHDT, CDR2 YYEEEE. This CDR3 is 12 amino acids long. V gave up 5 bases and J gave up 15 bases; unmatched junction bases: 11. Here the CDR3 reads CASSLGGGGSFF. The CDR3 DNA reads as TGTGCCAGCAGTTTAGGTGGCGGGGGATCGTTCTTC.

This clone was picked up many times. The chain links TRBV7-2 to TRBJ2-5; D is unclear. CDR3 length equals 12 residues. V lost 4 bases and J 5 bases, leaving 8 bases between the germline ends. Germline CDR1 is SGHTA and CDR2 is FQGNSA. The CDR3 sequence is CASSSARETQYF. CDR3 sequence (DNA): TGTGCCAGCAGCTCCGCTAGGGAGACCCAGTACTTC.

This clone was observed a single time. The chain is built from TRBV9 and TRBJ1-5, with TRBD1 as a possible D gene (6 bases). There are 14 residues in the CDR3. The V and J ends lost 7 bases and 6 bases respectively, with 17 bases between them. CDR1 is SGDLS and CDR2 is YYNGEE in the germline V gene. The CDR3 loop is CASARGGQGQPQHF. DNA of the CDR3: TGTGCCAGCGCACGGGGGGGGCAGGGTCAGCCCCAGCATTTT.

The chain joins TRBV28 to TRBJ2-1; 10 bases agree with TRBD1. Germline CDR1 and CDR2: MDHEN and SYDVKM. With 5 bases clipped from V and 11 bases from J, the junction kept 9 bases outside the gene matches. The CDR3 covers 14 residues. The CDR3 protein is CASSPRQGAVKQFF. CDR3 DNA: TGTGCCAGCAGTCCTCGACAGGGGGCAGTTAAGCAGTTCTTC.

The chain combines TRBV10-1 with TRBJ2-1; 7 bases match TRBD2. CDR3 length: 15 residues. The germline V gene has CDR1 WNHNN and CDR2 SYGVQD (reference sequence). Trimming took 5 bases from V and 3 from J; bases not matched to a gene: 7. CDR3 coding DNA: TGCGCCAGCAGTTCCAGCGGGGTTAACTACAATGAGCAGTTCTTC. Protein product: CASSSSGVNYNEQFF.

V and J are TRBV29-1 and TRBJ2-2, with 10 positions matching TRBD1. The CDR3 is made up of 14 amino acids. Germline V gives CDR1 SQVTM, CDR2 ANQGSEA. V was clipped by 6 bases and J by 1 base; unmatched bases: 2. The CDR3 protein is CSVGQGVNTGELFF. The CDR3 bases are TGCAGCGTAGGACAGGGGGTGAACACCGGGGAGCTGTTTTTT.

The J gene is TRBJ2-1, the V gene TRBV6-4, with TRBD1 matching over 7 bases. Trimming took 3 bases from V and 12 from J; bases not matched to a gene: 8. CDR1 is MRHNA, CDR2 SNTAGT, per germline. This CDR3 comprises 13 residues. In DNA form, the CDR3 reads TGTGCCAGCAGTGAAGGCACCAGGACAGGGCAGTTCTTC. Translated: CASSEGTRTGQFF.

The chain links TRBV2 to TRBJ1-2; 7 nucleotides match TRBD1. The CDR3 length is 14 residues. V lost 2 bases, J lost 4 bases, and 4 bases stayed unmatched. The germline V gene has CDR1 SNHLY and CDR2 FYNNEI. The CDR3 reads CASSELGQLYGYTF. As DNA, the CDR3 is TGTGCCAGCAGTGAATTGGGACAGCTCTATGGCTACACCTTC.

This clone appeared once. V is TRBV21-1 and J is TRBJ1-5. TRBV21-1 is designated a pseudogene. CDR3 length equals 14 residues. CDR3 region: CASTLGGLNQPQHF. The CDR3 nucleotides are TGTGCCAGCACCCTTGGGGGACTGAATCAGCCCCAGCATTTT.

This clone was detected once. The V and J genes are TRBV7-8 and TRBJ2-1, with 9 bases aligning to TRBD1. V gave up 6 bases and J gave up 9 bases; unmatched junction bases: 6. CDR1 is SGHVS, CDR2 FQNEAQ, per germline. The CDR3 covers 13 residues. The CDR3: CASRSHRGLEQFF. CDR3 nucleotide sequence: TGTGCCAGCAGATCCCACAGGGGGCTTGAGCAGTTCTTC.

V is TRBV29-1 and J is TRBJ1-2; 7 positions agree with TRBD1. The CDR3 covers 13 residues. With 4 bases clipped from V and 3 bases from J, the junction kept 5 bases outside the gene matches. Germline V lookup: CDR1 SQVTM, CDR2 ANQGSEA. The CDR3 reads CSVGKGADYGYTF. CDR3 nucleotides: TGCAGCGTTGGAAAGGGGGCCGACTATGGCTACACCTTC.

The J gene is TRBJ2-1, the V gene TRBV7-8, with TRBD2 matching over 10 bases. Germline CDR1 and CDR2: SGHVS and FQNEAQ. V was clipped by 0 bases and J by 1 base; unmatched bases: 9. This CDR3 region has 19 residues. The chain's CDR3 is CASSLAPVVAGGSYNEQFF. CDR3 nucleotide sequence: TGTGCCAGCAGCTTAGCCCCAGTAGTAGCGGGGGGTTCCTACAATGAGCAGTTCTTC.

V usage is TRBV19 and J usage is TRBJ1-4; no reliable D call. V lost 8 bases and J 3 bases, leaving 13 bases between the germline ends. The germline gives CDR1 LNHDA, CDR2 SQIVND (reference sequence). This CDR3 spans 14 amino acids. CDR3 sequence (DNA): TGTGCCAGTGCCGGGTCCGACGCTAATGAAAAACTGTTTTTT. This encodes CASAGSDANEKLFF.

This clone was detected once. The chain carries TRBV7-8 and TRBJ2-3, with 8 bases matching TRBD2. The CDR3 has 13 amino acids. V lost 5 bases and J lost 12; bases outside the gene matches: 10. The germline CDR1 and CDR2 sequences are SGHVS and FQNEAQ. CDR3 sequence reads: CASSAGGGGPQYF. CDR3 in DNA: TGTGCCAGCAGCGCCGGTGGCGGGGGGCCCCAGTATTTT.

This chain uses TRBV6-2 or TRBV6-3 with TRBJ1-2; D uncertain. The CDR3 is made up of 14 amino acids. Between the trimmed V and J ends, which lost 6 bases and 1 base, there was a span of 12 bases. Germline V gene lookup returns CDR1 MNHEY and CDR2 SVGEGT. This CDR3 reads CASSEGRINYGYTF. The CDR3 region has the DNA TGTGCCAGCAGCGAAGGCAGGATTAACTATGGCTACACCTTC.

This chain joins TRBV2 and TRBJ2-5; D is perhaps TRBD1 (6 bases). The V end lost 1 base, the J end lost 6 bases, and 15 bases lay between the germline ends. This CDR3 spans 15 amino acids. Germline V CDR1 and CDR2: SNHLY, FYNNEI. The CDR3 loop reads CASSEERNRVKTQYF. The CDR3 DNA reads TGTGCCAGCAGTGAAGAGAGGAACAGGGTGAAGACCCAGTACTTC.

In its sample, this clone was seen a few times. This chain uses TRBV28 with TRBJ1-5; 8 bases match TRBD1. The CDR3 sequence is 17 residues long. Germline CDR1 is MDHEN and CDR2 is SYDVKM. V gave up 8 bases and J gave up 4 bases; unmatched junction bases: 16. The CDR3 loop reads CASHIGVGTGDNQPQHF. DNA of the CDR3: TGTGCCAGCCATATTGGAGTCGGGACAGGAGATAATCAGCCCCAGCATTTT.